The 4 T cell receptor beta chains reported below all come from one sample, sequenced in a study of blood T cell repertoires in COVID-19. The data were produced by immunoSEQ multiplex PCR, yet TCRdb's version contains in-frame clones alone and is incomplete. The sample consists of about 100,000 clones, around 88% of them appearing once. The source material was peripheral blood. Receptor source: a man between 50 and 59 years old with active or convalescent COVID-19.

The rearrangement joins TRBV7-8 to TRBJ2-1; perhaps TRBD1 as D (5 bases). The CDR3 extends over 15 amino acids. The V gene's germline CDR1 is SGHVS and CDR2 FQNEAQ. The V and J ends lost 7 bases and 3 bases respectively, with 16 bases between them. The CDR3 DNA follows: TGTGCCAGCACTTTTAGACAGACGAACTACAATGAGCAGTTCTTC. Its translation: CASTFRQTNYNEQFF.

The chain employs TRBV5-6 and TRBJ2-7; a possible D gene is TRBD1 (6 bases). The CDR3 length is 14 residues. Looked up from germline, CDR1 is SGHDT and CDR2 is YYEEEE. V shed 0 bases and J shed 5 bases, with 12 bases lying between them. Written as DNA, the CDR3 is TGTGCCAGCAGCTTGGGAGCCCAGGGGAACGAGCAGTACTTC. It yields the protein CASSLGAQGNEQYF.

For this clone: The junction differs from germline at one of its ends, possibly a read error. The chain employs TRBV19 and TRBJ2-2; TRBD1 matches at 7 bases. The germline gives CDR1 LNHDA, CDR2 SQIVND (reference sequence). CDR3 length: 15 amino acids. For the CDR3, the DNA is TGTGCCAGTAGTAGACCGACAGGGAACGCCGGGGAGCTGTTTTTT. This codes for CASSRPTGNAGELFF.

CDR3 DNA: TGTGCCAGCAGCCGGGAGGGATGGCAACCTTACGAGCAGTACTTC. Amino acid sequence: CASSREGWQPYEQYF. The gene calls are TRBV7-2 and TRBJ2-7, with 8 bases identical to TRBD2. This CDR3 region has 15 residues. J lost 4 bases, V lost 5 bases, and 10 bases had no gene match. Germline V gene data show CDR1 as SGHTA and CDR2 as FQGNSA.